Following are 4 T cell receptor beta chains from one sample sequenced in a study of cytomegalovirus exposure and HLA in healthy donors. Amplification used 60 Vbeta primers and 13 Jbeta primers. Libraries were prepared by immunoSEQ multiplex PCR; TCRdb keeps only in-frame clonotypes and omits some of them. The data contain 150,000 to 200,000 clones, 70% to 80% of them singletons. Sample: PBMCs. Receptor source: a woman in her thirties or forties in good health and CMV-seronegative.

Written as DNA, the CDR3 is TGTGCCAGCAGGCTAATACAGGGGTTTGATCAGCCCCAGCATTTT. It is translated as CASRLIQGFDQPQHF. The chain combines TRBV27 with TRBJ1-5; 7 bases map to TRBD1. CDR1 and CDR2 (germline): MNHEY, SMNVEV (reference sequence). The V gene end was trimmed by 6 bases and the J gene end by 5 bases; junction bases not matched to a gene: 10. The CDR3 sequence is 15 residues long.

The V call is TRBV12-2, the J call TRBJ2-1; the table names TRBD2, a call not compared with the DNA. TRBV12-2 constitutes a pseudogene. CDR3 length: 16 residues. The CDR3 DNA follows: TGTGCAAGTCGCTTAGTTCGACTAGCAGAACACAATGAGCAGTTCTTC. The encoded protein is CASRLVRLAEHNEQFF.

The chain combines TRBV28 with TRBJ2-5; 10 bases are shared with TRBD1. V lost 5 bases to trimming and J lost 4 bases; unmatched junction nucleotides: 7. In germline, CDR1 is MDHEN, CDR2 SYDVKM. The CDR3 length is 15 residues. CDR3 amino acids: CASSPPGQGRETQYF. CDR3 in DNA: TGTGCCAGCAGTCCCCCGGGACAGGGGCGAGAGACCCAGTACTTC.

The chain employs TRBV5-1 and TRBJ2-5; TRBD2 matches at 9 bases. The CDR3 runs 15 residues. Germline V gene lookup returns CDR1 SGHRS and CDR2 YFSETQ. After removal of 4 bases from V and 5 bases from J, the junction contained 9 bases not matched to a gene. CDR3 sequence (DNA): TGCGCCAGCAGCGTGATGACTAGCGGCCAGGAGACCCAGTACTTC. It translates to CASSVMTSGQETQYF.